The 18 T cell receptor beta chains given below trace back to one sample, sequenced in a study of blood T cell repertoires in COVID-19. This table comes from immunoSEQ multiplex PCR, and its TCRdb copy is limited to in-frame clones, with some not included. The sample has 200,000 to 250,000 clones, 65% to 90% seen once; the top ten hold about 4.4%. Source material: peripheral blood. These receptors were obtained from a woman aged 70-85 years with acute or convalescent COVID-19.

This sequence joins TRBV5-1 and TRBJ1-2; D gene ambiguous. V lost 0 bases and J lost 0, with 9 bases in between. The CDR3 is made up of 15 amino acids. Germline V gene data show CDR1 as SGHRS and CDR2 as YFSETQ. CDR3 region: CASSLAVGANYGYTF. In DNA, the CDR3 is TGCGCCAGCAGCTTGGCCGTTGGAGCTAACTATGGCTACACCTTC.

The sample holds a few counts of this clone. The V gene is TRBV9, the J gene TRBJ1-3, with 7 bases lining up with TRBD1. CDR1 is SGDLS and CDR2 is YYNGEE in the germline V gene. Germline trimming cut 3 bases from V and 5 bases from J; bases unmatched to any gene: 2. This CDR3 has 13 amino acids. CDR3: CASSGQGRNTIYF. In DNA, the CDR3 is TGTGCCAGCAGCGGACAGGGAAGAAACACCATATATTTT.

This sequence joins TRBV18 and TRBJ2-1; tentatively, D is TRBD1 (5 bases). This CDR3 is built from 17 residues. V lost 3 bases and J 0 bases, leaving 15 bases between the germline ends. Germline V CDR1 and CDR2: KGHSH, LQKENI. The CDR3 loop reads CASSPLQGVSSYNEQFF. CDR3 sequence (DNA): TGTGCCAGCTCACCGCTGCAGGGCGTTAGCTCCTACAATGAGCAGTTCTTC.

In the case of this clone: Germline and junction disagree at one end, which may indicate a read error. V usage is TRBV18 and J usage is TRBJ1-1; no clear D. The CDR3 has 14 amino acids. The germline CDR1 and CDR2 sequences are KGHSH and LQKENI. The CDR3 DNA follows: TGTGCCAGCTCGCCACGGGCCAAGAACACTGAAGCTTTCTTT. It specifies CASSPRAKNTEAFF.

The chain employs TRBV7-2 and TRBJ1-5; D possibly corresponds to TRBD1 (5 bases). The germline V gene has CDR1 SGHTA and CDR2 FQGNSA. V lost 3 bases to trimming and J lost 9 bases, with 9 bases between them. CDR3 length: 12 residues. The CDR3 here is CASSLIQGPQHF. The CDR3 DNA follows: TGTGCCAGCAGCTTGATTCAGGGGCCCCAGCATTTT.

J is TRBJ1-2 and V is TRBV3-1 (or the pseudogene TRBV3-2); 8 bases map to TRBD1. V shed 4 bases and J 6 bases; nucleotides not matched to a gene: 10. Germline V CDR1 and CDR2: LGHDT, YNNKEL (reference sequence). This CDR3 region has 15 residues. CDR3 sequence (DNA): TGTGCCAGCAGCCCCCGGACAGGGATACGGGATGGCTACACCTTC. Translation gives CASSPRTGIRDGYTF.

The chain couples TRBV9 to TRBJ1-1; TRBD1 agrees at 7 bases. CDR1 is SGDLS, CDR2 YYNGEE, per germline. The J segment lost 4 bases and the V segment lost 4 bases, leaving 13 bases of the junction unmatched. This CDR3 is built from 16 residues. The CDR3 spells CASSISEQGRSTEAFF. The CDR3 region has the DNA TGTGCCAGCAGCATTTCAGAACAGGGGCGGAGCACTGAAGCTTTCTTT.

The rearrangement links TRBV11-2 to TRBJ2-7, with TRBD2 matching 10 bases. Losses at the gene ends were 0 bases for V and 2 bases for J; bases not matched to a gene: 7. The CDR3 runs 17 residues. The germline V gene encodes CDR1 SGHAT and CDR2 FQNNGV. The CDR3 DNA is TGTGCCAGCAGCTTAGATCCTGTTCTAGCGGGGGCCTACGAGCAGTACTTC. It codes for CASSLDPVLAGAYEQYF.

The chain employs TRBV5-1 and TRBJ2-5, with D unclear. In germline, CDR1 is SGHRS, CDR2 YFSETQ. CDR3 length: 13 amino acids. Trimming cost V 2 bases and J 1 base, with 6 bases left between them. CDR3 nucleotides: TGCGCCAGCAGCTTTAGCAGCCAAGAGACCCAGTACTTC. Its translation: CASSFSSQETQYF.

CDR3: CASSSQTGTGTGELFF. The CDR3 region has the DNA TGTGCCAGCAGTTCCCAGACAGGGACGGGCACCGGGGAGCTGTTTTTT. The genes are TRBV6-5 and TRBJ2-2; 7 bases are a match to TRBD1. Germline V gene data show CDR1 as MNHEY and CDR2 as SVGAGI. There are 16 residues in the CDR3. V dropped 4 bases and J dropped 4; count of bases not matched to a gene: 9.

The genes are TRBV4-1 and TRBJ1-2; D might be TRBD1 (6 bases). Germline CDR1 is MGHRA and CDR2 is YSYEKL. This CDR3 spans 21 amino acids. V was clipped by 0 bases and J by 4 bases, with 30 bases between them. DNA of the CDR3: TGCGCCAGCAGCCAAGATATAGGGGCGCTCGGTGGGGGCGAATCTTCCTATGGCTACACCTTC. It encodes CASSQDIGALGGGESSYGYTF.

The V gene is TRBV18, the J gene TRBJ2-3, with D possibly being TRBD2 (6 bases). CDR1 and CDR2 (germline): KGHSH, LQKENI. This CDR3 spans 15 amino acids. The V end was cut by 3 bases, the J end by 1 base, with 11 bases between. The CDR3 sequence is CASSPGGGGTDTQYF. The CDR3 nucleotides read TGTGCCAGCTCACCCGGGGGAGGAGGCACAGATACGCAGTATTTT.

The chain's CDR3 is CASRPGTGGSLGYTF. The CDR3 DNA sequence: TGTGCCAGTAGGCCCGGGACAGGGGGATCTCTTGGCTACACCTTC. The chain uses TRBV19 and TRBJ1-2; 11 bases map to TRBD1. In germline, CDR1 is LNHDA, CDR2 SQIVND (reference sequence). V lost 6 bases, J lost 7 bases, and 10 bases stayed unmatched. This CDR3 has 15 residues.

The chain uses TRBV3-1 (or the pseudogene TRBV3-2) and TRBJ1-3; D unresolved. CDR1 LGHDT and CDR2 YNNKEL come from the germline V gene (reference sequence). The V gene lost 0 bases and the J gene lost 0 bases, with 18 bases spanning the gap. This CDR3 is 19 amino acids long. CDR3 DNA sequence: TGTGCCAGCAGCCAAGATCCGATTGGCACTACCACCTCTGGAAACACCATATATTTT. This gives the protein CASSQDPIGTTTSGNTIYF.

Only one count was recorded for this clone. V usage is TRBV5-6 and J usage is TRBJ2-1; 12 bases map to TRBD1. V shed 1 base, J shed 7 bases, and the junction held 6 bases outside the gene matches. The CDR3 has 16 amino acids. Per the germline V gene, CDR1 is SGHDT and CDR2 is YYEEEE. The CDR3 reads CASSLYGDRGRNEQFF. The CDR3 nucleotides read TGTGCCAGCAGCTTGTATGGGGACAGGGGGCGGAATGAGCAGTTCTTC.

This chain uses TRBV7-9 with TRBJ1-2; D is perhaps TRBD1 (5 bases). The CDR3 is 14 amino acids. The germline V and J ends were trimmed by 5 bases and 2 bases, with 12 bases remaining between them. CDR1 SEHNR and CDR2 FQNEAQ come from the germline V gene (reference sequence). CDR3 bases: TGTGCCAGCAGCCTTGGGGGGGTGAACTATGGCTACACCTTC. Translating it yields CASSLGGVNYGYTF.

This chain's CDR3 is CASTDTGGEAFF. The DNA for the CDR3 is TGCGCCAGCACCGACACCGGGGGTGAAGCTTTCTTT. This rearrangement joins TRBV5-1 to TRBJ1-1, with a weak D call TRBD1 (5 bases). The CDR3 is made up of 12 amino acids. Germline CDR1 is SGHRS and CDR2 is YFSETQ. V was clipped by 6 bases and J by 7 bases, with 13 bases between them.

This clone was detected once. V usage is TRBV6-2 or TRBV6-3 and J usage is TRBJ2-5; D possibly corresponds to TRBD2 (5 bases). Germline values: CDR1 MNHEY, CDR2 SVGEGT. The CDR3 is made up of 11 amino acids. Trimming shortened V by 5 bases and J by 7 bases, and 8 bases separated the two germline ends. The CDR3 protein is CASSGRGTQYF. For the CDR3, the DNA is TGTGCCAGCAGTGGGAGAGGGACCCAGTACTTC.